Listed here is a single TCR beta chain. This clone showed up just once. The antigen this receptor binds is unknown. Base qualities are not recorded, but no much larger clone differs from it by a single base. The immunoSEQ Assay was used to sequence TCR beta CDR3 regions from DNA. As for the authors' bioinformatics: To compute T cell density, TCR beta template counts were normalized to usable DNA, which was estimated by amplifying housekeeping genes. Richness was estimated with the preseqR package, extrapolating to 400,000 templates for PBMC samples and 120,000 templates for tissue samples. Clonality was defined as one minus Pielou's evenness. Tissue-enriched TCRs were identified by differential abundance testing using productive amino-acid clonotypes, minimum total count 5 and alpha 0.1. The Jaccard Index and the Morisita Overlap Index were used to measure how much the repertoires overlapped between compartments. TCR beta CDR3s were clustered by GLIPH together with public tetramer-defined viral CDR3s, and at least three viral sequences plus V-gene enrichment were required for viral motifs. Entries here come from immuneACCESS through TCRdb and include only in-frame sequences with V and J called. Some clones fail to appear in such tables; in the studies checked, an unresolved V gene covers under half of the shortfall, and the cause of the remainder is unknown. V and J calls and clone size follow that table, whereas D and trimming were derived from the DNA. Here the sample has some 38,000 clones; approximately 90% occur a single time. Roughly 5.4% of the sample lies in the top ten.

At diagnosis, peripheral blood, uninvolved tumor-adjacent lung and tumor were collected and were preserved as a mix of fresh-frozen and FFPE material. For TCR repertoire profiling, blood samples were analyzed in the form of peripheral blood mononuclear cells. The data stem from a study of T cells in localized non-small cell lung cancer (dated by TCRdb to the early 2020s). In terms of the full investigation: The study analyzed T cell repertoires of about 230 early-stage NSCLC patients, comparing tumors and uninvolved tumor-adjacent lungs. The cohort consisted of roughly 240 treatment-naive NSCLC patients whose localized lung tumors had been resected. The mean age of the NSCLC patients was about 62 years, with approximately 130 men and around 100 women. Beyond this particular receptor, the publication reports: Because multi-region tumor sequencing was not done, intratumor heterogeneity could not be ruled out. Since the design was exploratory, TCR variables were selected using unadjusted p-values with no false-discovery rate correction. Uninvolved tumor-adjacent lung showed the highest T cell clonality, higher than tumor, which suggests more focused antigenic responses in the uninvolved tumor-adjacent lung. Of the top 100 tumor clones, a median of approximately 60 were detected in paired uninvolved adjacent lung; 28 were also among that lung's top 100. Higher T cell density in blood was associated with longer overall survival, whereas higher clonality in adjacent lung was associated with shorter survival.

CDR1 and CDR2 are drawn from the germline V gene: MNHEY, SVGAGI. The cysteine opens and the phenylalanine closes a CDR3 of 14 amino acids. Kept here is only the CDR3 DNA, which spans 42 bases and is read in frame from base 1. V is clipped by 4 bases and J by 9 bases, and the sequence between their germline boundaries is 16 bases long. Sequenced material: peripheral blood mononuclear cells, taken before any cancer treatment. The sequence joins TRBV6-5 to TRBJ2-1, and possibly TRBD2, on 7 matching bases. This clonotype was sampled from a male donor older than 55 with stage II lung adenocarcinoma. CDR3 protein: CASSSPGGSGEQFF. The DNA is as follows: TGTGCCAGCAGTTCCCCGGGGGGCTCCGGTGAGCAGTTCTTC.